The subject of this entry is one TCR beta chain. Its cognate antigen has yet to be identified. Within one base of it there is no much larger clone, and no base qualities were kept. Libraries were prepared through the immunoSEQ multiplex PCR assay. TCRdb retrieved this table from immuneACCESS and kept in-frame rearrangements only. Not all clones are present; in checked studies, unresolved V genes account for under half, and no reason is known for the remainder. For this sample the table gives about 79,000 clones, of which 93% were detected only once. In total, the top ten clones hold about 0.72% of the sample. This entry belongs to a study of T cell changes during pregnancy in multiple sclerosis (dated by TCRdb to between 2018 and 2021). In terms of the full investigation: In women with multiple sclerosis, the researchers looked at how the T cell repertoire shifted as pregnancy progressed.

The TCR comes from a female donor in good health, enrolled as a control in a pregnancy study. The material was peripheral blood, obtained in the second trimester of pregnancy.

The encoded CDR3 is CASSSKQGFSGELFF. The nucleotides are TGTGCCAGCAGTTCTAAACAGGGTTTCTCCGGGGAGCTGTTTTTT. This sequence uses TRBV6-6 and TRBJ2-2; TRBD1 is possibly the D segment (6 matching bases). Inclusive of the bounding cysteine and phenylalanine, the CDR3 is 15 residues long. Only CDR3 DNA is held: 45 bases, read in frame from base 1. The junction carries 15 bases between V and J, which are trimmed by 4 bases and 6 bases respectively. CDR1 and CDR2 (MNHNY, SVGAGI) derive from the germline V gene (reference sequence).